This record covers a single TCR beta chain. Antigen: not known. These data are taken from a study of graft-versus-host responses after intestinal transplantation. The protocol was immunoSEQ multiplex PCR, while the TCRdb copy is restricted to in-frame clones and leaves out a portion. The sample has about 88,000 clones; 75% to 95% are singletons. The CDR3 has 18 amino acids. Germline trimming cut 0 bases from V and 1 base from J; bases unmatched to any gene: 10. Sequences were derived from unstimulated CD4+ T cells sorted from spleen or lymph node cells, sampled before transplant. The chain combines TRBV23-1 with TRBJ2-5; 8 bases match TRBD1. TRBV23-1 is an ORF; its function is uncertain. The origin of this receptor is a human donor who was the organ donor for an intestinal transplant. CDR3 in DNA: TGCGCCAGCAGTCAATCTGGCAGGGGGCGCTTGGTCCAAGAGACCCAGTACTTC. It yields the protein CASSQSGRGRLVQETQYF.